Following are 30 T cell receptor beta chains from one sample sequenced in a study of cytomegalovirus exposure and HLA in healthy donors. Researchers ran the PCR with 60 Vbeta and 13 Jbeta primers. Using immunoSEQ multiplex PCR, the repertoire was profiled, and TCRdb retains in-frame clones only, with some absent. The sample data list 60,000 to 90,000 clones. Specimen: PBMCs. The receptors here all came from a woman aged 40 to 49 in good health and CMV-seropositive.

The chain joins TRBV19 to TRBJ1-5; 10 nucleotides agree with TRBD1. CDR1 is LNHDA, CDR2 SQIVND, per germline (reference sequence). After removal of 5 bases from V and 5 bases from J, the junction contained 6 bases not matched to a gene. CDR3 length: 15 amino acids. CDR3 in DNA: TGTGCCAGTAGTCCGGACAGGGGGGCGGATCAGCCCCAGCATTTT. Amino acids: CASSPDRGADQPQHF.

About this clone itself: In the same sample, other DNA sequences code for this CDR3. The chain uses TRBV7-8 and TRBJ1-6; the match to TRBD1 covers 7 bases. V lost 5 bases to trimming and J lost 10 bases; unmatched junction nucleotides: 11. The CDR3 is 15 residues long. Germline V CDR1 and CDR2: SGHVS, FQNEAQ. The CDR3 bases are TGTGCCAGCAGCCTAAGGACAGGATTTGAATCACCCCTCCACTTT. Translation gives CASSLRTGFESPLHF.

The chain recombines TRBV6-1 with TRBJ2-7; 9 positions agree with TRBD2. CDR1 and CDR2 (germline): MNHNS, SASEGT. The CDR3 consists of 16 residues. Unmatched junction bases numbered 12, after V lost 4 bases and J lost 5 bases. CDR3 sequence (DNA): TGTGCCAGCAGTGGAGATGGCGGCGGGGGGGCCCACGAGCAGTACTTC. It yields the protein CASSGDGGGGAHEQYF.

This chain connects TRBV5-4 to TRBJ1-2; 7 nucleotides match TRBD1. Germline V lookup: CDR1 SGHNT, CDR2 YYREEE (reference sequence). Losses at the gene ends were 4 bases for V and 2 bases for J; bases not matched to a gene: 2. The CDR3 has 13 residues. The CDR3 spells CASSADRNYGYTF. CDR3 nucleotides: TGTGCCAGCAGCGCGGACAGGAACTATGGCTACACCTTC.

V is TRBV11-2 and J is TRBJ2-7; tentatively, D is TRBD1 (6 bases). The CDR3 has 14 amino acids. The V end lost 5 bases, the J end lost 5 bases, and 16 bases lay between the germline ends. Germline V gene data show CDR1 as SGHAT and CDR2 as FQNNGV. This chain's CDR3 is CASSPRVGAHEQYF. The CDR3 DNA is TGTGCCAGCAGCCCGAGGGTGGGGGCCCACGAGCAGTACTTC.

The chain is built from TRBV11-1 and TRBJ1-6; D perhaps matches TRBD1 (5 bases). The V end was cut by 5 bases, the J end by 9 bases, with 20 bases between. Per germline, CDR1 SGHAT and CDR2 FQDESV (reference sequence). The CDR3 loop spans 16 amino acids. In nucleotides, the CDR3 is TGTGCCAGCAGCACCAACCTCCGGGGGAGTAGTTCACCCCTCCACTTT. This sequence encodes CASSTNLRGSSSPLHF. The variable domain in full, completed from reference TRBV11-1 and TRBJ1-6, reads EAEVAQSPRYKITEKSQAVAFWCDPISGHATLYWYRQILGQGPELLVQFQDESVVDDSQLPKDRFSAERLKGVDSTLKIQPAELGDSAMYLCASSTNLRGSSSPLHFGNGTRLTVT.

The CDR3 DNA reads as TGCGCCAGCAGTAGCGGGATAAGGCCAGATACGCAGTATTTT. It translates to CASSSGIRPDTQYF. V and J are TRBV10-1 and TRBJ2-3, with 7 bases fitting TRBD2. Germline lookup yields CDR1 WNHNN and CDR2 SYGVQD (reference sequence). J gave up 4 bases and V 5 bases, and 6 bases lay outside the gene matches. The CDR3 is 14 residues long.

This chain uses TRBV7-2 with TRBJ2-5; maybe TRBD2 (5 bases). CDR3 length: 12 residues. Trimming cost V 1 base and J 11 bases, with 11 bases left between them. Germline CDR1 SGHTA, CDR2 FQGNSA. CDR3 in amino acids: CASSLVTREQYF. DNA of the CDR3: TGTGCCAGCAGCTTAGTTACTAGGGAGCAGTACTTC.

With respect to this clone: Other DNA sequences in this sample translate to the same CDR3. The chain combines TRBV9 with TRBJ2-1; D unclear. The CDR3 has 13 residues. Germline V lookup: CDR1 SGDLS, CDR2 YYNGEE. Trimming cost V 3 bases and J 8 bases, with 12 bases left between them. Here the CDR3 DNA reads TGTGCCAGCAGCGCTCGCTACGGGTATGAGCAGTTCTTC. Its protein is CASSARYGYEQFF.

The chain combines TRBV7-8 with TRBJ2-7, with 10 bases that match TRBD1. CDR1 is SGHVS, CDR2 FQNEAQ, per germline. The J segment lost 11 bases and the V segment lost 5 bases, leaving 6 bases of the junction unmatched. The CDR3 is 12 amino acids. Here the CDR3 reads CASSNPDRGKYF. The CDR3 DNA sequence: TGTGCCAGCAGCAACCCGGACAGGGGGAAGTACTTC. Full variable domain (outside the CDR3, taken from reference TRBV7-8 and TRBJ2-7): GAGVSQSPRYKVAKRGQDVALRCDPISGHVSLFWYQQALGQGPEFLTYFQNEAQLDKSGLPSDRFFAERPEGSVSTLKIQRTQQEDSAVYLCASSNPDRGKYFGPGTRLTVT.

In regard to this clone: The same CDR3 is also encoded by other DNA sequences in this sample. This chain uses TRBV5-1 with TRBJ1-1, with D possibly TRBD1 on 6 matching bases. The ends were cut back, 6 bases at V and 8 bases at J, with 17 bases in the middle. There are 13 residues in the CDR3. Germline-derived CDR1 and CDR2 are SGHRS and YFSETQ. For the CDR3, the DNA is TGCGCCAGCAACGTACAGGGCCCGAACGAAGCTTTCTTT. It is translated as CASNVQGPNEAFF.

The chain joins TRBV5-1 to TRBJ2-5; TRBD1 matches 10 bases. This CDR3 has 13 residues. Trimming removed 7 bases from V and 3 bases from J; junction bases left unmatched: 3. Germline lookup yields CDR1 SGHRS and CDR2 YFSETQ. The CDR3 sequence is CASRTGGEETQYF. CDR3 bases: TGCGCCAGCCGGACAGGGGGAGAAGAGACCCAGTACTTC.

The chain uses TRBV9 and TRBJ2-1; TRBD2 matches 11 bases. The ends lost 4 bases at V and 6 bases at J; junction bases unmatched: 12. The germline V gene has CDR1 SGDLS and CDR2 YYNGEE. This CDR3 has 17 amino acids. The CDR3 nucleotides are TGTGCCAGCAGCTCCAACTCAGTCCTAGCGGGGGGCAATGAGCAGTTCTTC. Its protein product is CASSSNSVLAGGNEQFF.

As for this clone: The sample contains more than one DNA sequence encoding this CDR3. The CDR3: CASSLGGANEKLFF. The CDR3 DNA reads as TGCGCCAGCAGCTTGGGGGGCGCAAATGAAAAACTGTTTTTT. This chain joins TRBV5-1 and TRBJ1-4; D might be TRBD1 (5 bases). CDR1 and CDR2 from the germline V gene are SGHRS and YFSETQ. There are 14 residues in the CDR3. Trimming removed 0 bases at V and 5 bases at J, with 8 bases between. The full variable domain, rest sourced from reference TRBV5-1 and TRBJ1-4, is KAGVTQTPRYLIKTRGQQVTLSCSPISGHRSVSWYQQTPGQGLQFLFEYFSETQRNKGNFPGRFSGRQFSNSRSEMNVSTLELGDSALYLCASSLGGANEKLFFGSGTQLSVL.

The chain employs TRBV11-2 and TRBJ1-2; 7 bases match TRBD1. The CDR3 is 14 amino acids. Germline CDR1 is SGHAT and CDR2 is FQNNGV. V lost 8 bases, J lost 4 bases, and 10 bases stayed unmatched. CDR3 DNA: TGTGCCAGCCGTACGATCCGGGACAGCTATGGCTACACCTTC. Protein sequence: CASRTIRDSYGYTF.

This chain joins TRBV6-1 and TRBJ2-6; D unclear. In germline, CDR1 is MNHNS, CDR2 SASEGT. The CDR3 has 16 residues. V lost 4 bases and J lost 0, with 10 bases in between. The CDR3 protein is CASSAWALSGANVLTF. For the CDR3, the DNA is TGTGCCAGCAGTGCCTGGGCTCTCTCTGGGGCCAACGTCCTGACTTTC.

The chain combines TRBV27 with TRBJ2-2; possible D gene TRBD1, 6 bases. CDR1 is MNHEY, CDR2 SMNVEV, per germline (reference sequence). The V and J ends lost 3 bases and 5 bases respectively, with 10 bases between them. The CDR3 covers 14 residues. CDR3 bases: TGTGCCAGCAGTTTCCAGGGGTTGACCGGGGAGCTGTTTTTT. Translating gives CASSFQGLTGELFF.

The chain recombines TRBV11-3 with TRBJ2-1; 15 bases align to TRBD2. The CDR3 sequence is 16 residues long. V gave up 6 bases and J gave up 8 bases; unmatched junction bases: 8. Germline assignment: CDR1 SGHNT and CDR2 YENEEA. In DNA form, the CDR3 reads TGTGCCAGCAGTCGCGGGACTAGCGGGAGGATCGATGAGCAGTTCTTC. Protein product: CASSRGTSGRIDEQFF.

V and J are TRBV4-2 and TRBJ2-5; D unclear. With the DNA end fitting TRBJ2-7 better, the J assignment may be wrong. CDR3 length equals 13 residues. The V gene's germline CDR1 is LGHNA and CDR2 YNFKEQ. The CDR3 loop is CASSRAVYYEQYF. The CDR3 region has the DNA TGTGCCAGCAGCCGTGCGGTGTACTACGAGCAGTACTTC.

The chain couples TRBV2 to TRBJ1-1; D is possibly TRBD1 (6 bases). There are 14 residues in the CDR3. V was clipped by 4 bases and J by 0 bases, with 9 bases between them. Germline CDR1 reads SNHLY; CDR2 reads FYNNEI. The CDR3 region is CASSVHRVNTEAFF. The CDR3 region has the DNA TGTGCCAGCAGTGTTCACAGGGTGAACACTGAAGCTTTCTTT.

This rearrangement joins TRBV6-5 to TRBJ2-7; D is unresolved. The V end was cut by 3 bases, the J end by 4 bases, with 10 bases between. The CDR3 totals 13 residues. Germline CDR1 is MNHEY and CDR2 is SVGAGI. CDR3 coding DNA: TGTGCCAGCAGTTATATATTGTCTTACGAGCAGTACTTC. As protein: CASSYILSYEQYF.

The chain is built from TRBV9 and TRBJ1-5; D is uncertain. The CDR3 spans 15 residues. Looked up from germline, CDR1 is SGDLS and CDR2 is YYNGEE. V was shortened by 3 bases and J by 0 bases, with 10 bases between the two germline ends. The CDR3, as DNA: TGTGCCAGCAGCGCCGACACCTATAGCAATCAGCCCCAGCATTTT. It codes for CASSADTYSNQPQHF.

The chain uses TRBV7-2 and TRBJ1-2, with D maybe TRBD1 (5 bases). The CDR3 covers 14 residues. In germline, CDR1 is SGHTA, CDR2 FQGNSA. V was clipped by 5 bases and J by 7 bases, with 17 bases between them. CDR3 sequence: CASSQPDSRGGYTF. The DNA of the CDR3 is TGTGCCAGCAGCCAGCCAGACAGCCGAGGTGGCTACACCTTC.

This chain uses TRBV13 with TRBJ2-1; TRBD1 aligns across 8 bases. The V segment lost 4 bases and the J segment 5 bases; nucleotides outside the gene matches: 7. The CDR3 spans 15 residues. Germline CDR1 reads PRHDT; CDR2 reads FYEKMQ (reference sequence). This chain's CDR3 is CASSSDRANHNEQFF. The CDR3 nucleotides read TGTGCCAGCAGCTCGGACAGGGCAAATCACAATGAGCAGTTCTTC.

J is TRBJ1-5 and V is TRBV6-5; 8 nucleotides line up with TRBD1. From germline, CDR1 is MNHEY and CDR2 SVGAGI. Trimming took 6 bases from V and 6 from J; bases not matched to a gene: 7. The length of the CDR3 is 14 residues. CDR3 nucleotides: TGTGCCAGCAGCCGAGACAGGGGAGGTCAGCCCCAGCATTTT. This encodes CASSRDRGGQPQHF.

The chain joins TRBV6-1 to TRBJ1-3; no definite D call. Germline CDR1 reads MNHNS; CDR2 reads SASEGT. The CDR3 spans 14 residues. Between the trimmed V and J ends, which lost 5 bases and 0 bases, there was a span of 8 bases. The CDR3 region is CASSPGRSGNTIYF. CDR3 DNA: TGTGCCAGCAGTCCCGGTCGCTCTGGAAACACCATATATTTT.

This chain uses TRBV25-1 with TRBJ1-6; 7 nucleotides line up with TRBD1. Germline V gives CDR1 MGHDK, CDR2 SYGVNS. Losses at the gene ends were 6 bases for V and 8 bases for J; bases not matched to a gene: 10. This CDR3 spans 15 amino acids. CDR3 nucleotides: TGTGCCAGCAGCCGGGCCCCAGGGGGGTATTCACCCCTCCACTTT. It yields the protein CASSRAPGGYSPLHF.

The chain couples TRBV9 to TRBJ1-1; perhaps TRBD1 as D (6 bases). Trimming pared 3 bases from V and 1 base from J, leaving 16 bases between. The CDR3 loop spans 16 amino acids. CDR1 and CDR2 (germline): SGDLS, YYNGEE. The CDR3 DNA reads as TGTGCCAGCAGCGCGTTAACGGGACACGCGAACACTGAAGCTTTCTTT. This codes for CASSALTGHANTEAFF.

V and J are TRBV9 and TRBJ2-2; TRBD2 might be the D (6 bases). Germline lookup yields CDR1 SGDLS and CDR2 YYNGEE. The V end lost 0 bases, the J end lost 1 base, and 10 bases lay between the germline ends. This CDR3 comprises 16 residues. The CDR3 nucleotides are TGTGCCAGCAGCGTAGCCTCGCGGGAGAACACCGGGGAGCTGTTTTTT. Protein sequence: CASSVASRENTGELFF.

V is TRBV6-4 and J is TRBJ1-3, with D perhaps matching TRBD1 (6 bases). The ends were cut back, 4 bases at V and 0 bases at J, with 22 bases in the middle. Germline loops: CDR1 MRHNA, CDR2 SNTAGT. This CDR3 contains 19 residues. The CDR3 is CASSGLPPKQGFSGNTIYF. The CDR3 nucleotides read TGTGCCAGCAGTGGACTTCCCCCTAAACAGGGCTTCTCTGGAAACACCATATATTTT.